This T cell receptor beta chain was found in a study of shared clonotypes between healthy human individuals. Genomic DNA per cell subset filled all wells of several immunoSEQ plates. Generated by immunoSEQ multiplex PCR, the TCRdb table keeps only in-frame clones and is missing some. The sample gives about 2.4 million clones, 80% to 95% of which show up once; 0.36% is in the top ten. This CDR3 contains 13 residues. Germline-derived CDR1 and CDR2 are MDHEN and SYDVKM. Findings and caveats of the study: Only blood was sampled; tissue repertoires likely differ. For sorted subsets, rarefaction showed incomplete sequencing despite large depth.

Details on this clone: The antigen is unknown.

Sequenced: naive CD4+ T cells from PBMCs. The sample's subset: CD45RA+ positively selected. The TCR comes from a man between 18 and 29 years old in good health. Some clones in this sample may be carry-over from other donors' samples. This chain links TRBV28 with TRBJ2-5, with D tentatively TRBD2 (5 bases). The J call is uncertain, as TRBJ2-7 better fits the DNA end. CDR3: CASNLGGYYEQYF. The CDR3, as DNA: TGTGCCAGCAACCTAGGCGGGTACTACGAGCAGTACTTC.